These 24 T cell receptor beta chains share one sample of origin, sequenced in a study of patients and donors after allogeneic stem cell transplantation. MiXCR, applied by TCRdb to the RT-PCR reads, yields one record per CDR3 protein. This sample carries roughly 940,000 distinct CDR3 sequences, about a sixth of them seen once, and the ten largest clones take around 6%. The sample was blood, either unsorted or a sorted T cell fraction (not recorded which). These receptors all come from a human donor who was either an allogeneic HSCT recipient or a stem cell or donor lymphocyte infusion donor (not recorded which). It is not recorded whose cells these are; they may come from a transplant donor.

This clonotype was counted between two and nine times. The J gene is TRBJ2-6, the V gene TRBV4-2; 11 bases match TRBD2. Germline CDR1 LGHNA, CDR2 YNFKEQ. This CDR3 contains 18 residues. J lost 0 bases, V lost 4 bases, and 5 bases had no gene match. CDR3 sequence: CASSLVLAGVSGANVLTF. In DNA form, the CDR3 reads TGTGCCAGCAGCCTAGTACTAGCGGGGGTCTCTGGGGCCAACGTCCTGACTTTC.

CDR3 DNA sequence: TGCGCCAGCAGCTTGGGCGGGGAGTTCACTGCCTCCACAGATACGCAGTATTTT. Its protein is CASSLGGEFTASTDTQYF. This sequence joins TRBV5-1 and TRBJ2-3; D might be TRBD2 (6 bases). Trimming removed 0 bases at V and 2 bases at J, with 19 bases between. The CDR3 is 18 amino acids. Germline CDR1 SGHRS, CDR2 YFSETQ.

This clonotype was seen many times. The chain employs TRBV12-3 or TRBV12-4 and TRBJ1-1, with D unclear. V lost 5 bases and J 11 bases, leaving 15 bases between the germline ends. This CDR3 contains 12 residues. CDR3 bases: TGTGCCAGCAGTAGAAGCCCCCTGGAGGCTTTCTTT. This encodes CASSRSPLEAFF.

There are many counts of this clonotype. This chain joins TRBV29-1 and TRBJ1-1, with 9 bases lining up with TRBD1. The CDR3 extends over 12 amino acids. V was clipped by 7 bases and J by 4 bases; unmatched bases: 4. CDR1 SQVTM and CDR2 ANQGSEA come from the germline V gene. CDR3 bases: TGCAGCGCCAGGACAGGGGTCACTGAAGCTTTCTTT. It encodes CSARTGVTEAFF.

In its sample, this clonotype was seen a few times. The rearrangement uses TRBV7-2 and TRBJ1-5; D gene uncertain. Germline CDR1 reads SGHTA; CDR2 reads FQGNSA. The CDR3 length is 13 residues. The V end was cut by 5 bases, the J end by 6 bases, with 11 bases between. CDR3 DNA sequence: TGTGCCAGCAGCGGGGAAGTACGTCAGCCCCAGCATTTT. Its translation is CASSGEVRQPQHF.

This clonotype came up a few times. The chain has TRBV30 and TRBJ1-2; D is possibly TRBD1 (6 bases). The germline CDR1 and CDR2 sequences are GTSNPN and SVGIG (reference sequence). The CDR3 runs 12 residues. The V gene lost 1 base and the J gene lost 6 bases, with 9 bases spanning the gap. This CDR3 is CAWSGDINGYTF. The CDR3 DNA follows: TGTGCCTGGAGTGGGGACATTAATGGCTACACCTTC.

Only a few counts were recorded for this clonotype. An end of the junction does not agree with germline; a read error may underlie this. V usage is TRBV4-1 and J usage is TRBJ2-6; D not resolved. CDR1 is MGHRA and CDR2 is YSYEKL in the germline V gene. CDR3 size: 13 residues. CDR3 amino acids: CASRQGGANVLTF. The CDR3 coding sequence is TGCGCCAGCAGGCAAGGGGGGGCCAACGTCCTGACTTTC.

The rearrangement links TRBV4-1 to TRBJ2-3, with 7 bases aligning to TRBD1. Per the germline V gene, CDR1 is MGHRA and CDR2 is YSYEKL. The CDR3 loop spans 17 amino acids. With V trimmed by 5 bases and J by 0 bases, 11 bases remained unmatched. The CDR3 nucleotides are TGCGCCAGCAGCTTCGATAGAGGGGGCACTAGCACAGATACGCAGTATTTT. Its protein is CASSFDRGGTSTDTQYF.

The chain employs TRBV20-1 and TRBJ2-1, with unresolved D. V was trimmed by 0 bases and J by 10 bases, leaving 7 bases between them. This CDR3 has 11 residues. CDR1 is DFQATT, CDR2 SNEGSKA, per germline (reference sequence). Here the CDR3 reads CSARDQVEQFF. The CDR3 coding sequence is TGCAGTGCTAGAGATCAGGTAGAGCAGTTCTTC.

The chain combines TRBV27 with TRBJ2-1, with 9 bases identical to TRBD2. CDR1 and CDR2 from the germline V gene are MNHEY and SMNVEV (reference sequence). The V gene end was trimmed by 1 base and the J gene end by 3 bases; junction bases not matched to a gene: 4. This CDR3 contains 16 residues. The CDR3 reads CASSLLRTSDYNEQFF. Written as DNA, the CDR3 is TGTGCCAGCAGTTTATTGCGGACTAGCGACTACAATGAGCAGTTCTTC.

This sequence joins TRBV27 and TRBJ2-1, with 8 bases aligning to TRBD2. Per germline, CDR1 MNHEY and CDR2 SMNVEV (reference sequence). The CDR3 totals 14 residues. Germline trimming cut 10 bases from V and 5 bases from J; bases unmatched to any gene: 10. CDR3 nucleotides: TGTGCCACCATGGAGCGGGGGCGTCACAATGAGCAGTTCTTC. It codes for CATMERGRHNEQFF.

The V and J genes are TRBV20-1 and TRBJ2-7, with a weak D call TRBD2 (6 bases). V lost 1 base to trimming and J lost 4 bases, with 14 bases between them. In germline, CDR1 is DFQATT, CDR2 SNEGSKA (reference sequence). The CDR3 loop spans 14 amino acids. CDR3 nucleotide sequence: TGCAGTGCTAGAGTGGCGGGAATACCTTACGAGCAGTACTTC. Translating it yields CSARVAGIPYEQYF.

This clonotype has just a few counts. V and J are TRBV6-6 and TRBJ1-1; D is unclear. V was cut by 5 bases and J by 0 bases, with 4 bases left in between. The CDR3 is made up of 12 amino acids. Looked up from germline, CDR1 is MNHNY and CDR2 is SVGAGI (reference sequence). The CDR3 DNA reads TGTGCCAGCAGTGGAATGAACACTGAAGCTTTCTTT. Amino acids: CASSGMNTEAFF.

This clonotype was seen at least ten times. The CDR3 DNA is TGCGCCAGCAGCCAAGTAGCAGGGGCGGACGGGGAGCTGTTTTTT. This gives the protein CASSQVAGADGELFF. V gene TRBV4-1 combines with J gene TRBJ2-2; possible D gene TRBD1, 6 bases. CDR3 length: 15 amino acids. Trimming pared 1 base from V and 7 bases from J, leaving 13 bases between. Germline-derived CDR1 and CDR2 are MGHRA and YSYEKL.

Ten or more counts support this clonotype. V usage is TRBV10-3 and J usage is TRBJ2-7, with 7 bases aligning to TRBD2. CDR1 and CDR2 (germline): ENHRY, SYGVKD. V was pared by 3 bases and J by 7 bases, with 12 bases of the junction left unmatched. The CDR3 covers 15 residues. Here the CDR3 DNA reads TGTGCCATCAGTGATCCTGGCGGGAGATGGGGAGAGCAGTACTTC. Protein sequence: CAISDPGGRWGEQYF.

A few counts support this clonotype. The chain recombines TRBV12-3 or TRBV12-4 with TRBJ1-2, with D unresolved. This CDR3 has 12 residues. Trimming stripped 7 bases from V and 6 bases from J, with 12 bases between. This CDR3 reads CASTQSSNGYTF. The CDR3 DNA sequence: TGTGCCAGCACCCAATCGAGTAATGGCTACACCTTC.

CDR3: CSALQGGRSYNEQFF. CDR3 DNA: TGCAGTGCGCTCCAAGGGGGGAGGTCCTACAATGAGCAGTTCTTC. The rearrangement joins TRBV20-1 to TRBJ2-1; D may match TRBD1 or TRBD2 (6 bases each). CDR1 is DFQATT and CDR2 is SNEGSKA in the germline V gene (reference sequence). V lost 6 bases and J 1 base, leaving 16 bases between the germline ends. The CDR3 totals 15 residues.

The rearrangement joins TRBV7-3 to TRBJ1-1; 8 bases are shared with TRBD1. The CDR3 consists of 14 residues. V was clipped by 5 bases and J by 5 bases; unmatched bases: 7. Germline assignment: CDR1 SGHTA and CDR2 FQGTGA. The DNA for the CDR3 is TGTGCCAGCAGCCCCGGACAGGGAAAGACTGAAGCTTTCTTT. As protein: CASSPGQGKTEAFF.

The CDR3: CASSWAGRYQETQYF. The CDR3 DNA reads as TGTGCCAGCAGCTGGGCGGGGCGGTACCAAGAGACCCAGTACTTC. The chain couples TRBV11-2 to TRBJ2-5; D may be TRBD2 (6 bases). CDR1 is SGHAT and CDR2 is FQNNGV in the germline V gene. V shed 4 bases and J shed 0 bases, with 12 bases lying between them. The CDR3 sequence is 15 residues long.

The J gene is TRBJ2-3, the V gene TRBV5-1; TRBD2 is a possible D gene (6 bases). Trimming shortened V by 3 bases and J by 1 base, and 15 bases separated the two germline ends. The CDR3 is made up of 16 amino acids. Germline V CDR1 and CDR2: SGHRS, YFSETQ. The CDR3 protein is CASSSGGPIRTDTQYF. As DNA, the CDR3 is TGCGCCAGCAGCTCAGGAGGGCCCATTCGCACAGATACGCAGTATTTT.

This clonotype came up a few times. This chain links TRBV27 with TRBJ2-7, with 9 bases that match TRBD2. CDR3 size: 16 residues. With 11 bases clipped from V and 2 bases from J, the junction kept 16 bases outside the gene matches. Germline CDR1 MNHEY, CDR2 SMNVEV (reference sequence). The DNA for the CDR3 is TGTGCCGGTCTTCCGGATCGGAGCGGGAGGCCCTACGAGCAGTACTTC. Its protein product is CAGLPDRSGRPYEQYF.

This chain joins TRBV11-3 and TRBJ2-7; unclear D gene. Germline CDR1 reads SGHNT; CDR2 reads YENEEA. The V and J ends lost 5 bases and 0 bases respectively, with 14 bases between them. The CDR3 spans 15 residues. CDR3 bases: TGTGCCAGCAGCCCACGTGGACCGAACTCCTACGAGCAGTACTTC. Protein: CASSPRGPNSYEQYF. The whole variable domain, remainder taken from reference TRBV11-3 and TRBJ2-7, is EAGVVQSPRYKIIEKKQPVAFWCNPISGHNTLYWYLQNLGQGPELLIRYENEEAVDDSQLPKDRFSAERLKGVDSTLKIQPAELGDSAVYLCASSPRGPNSYEQYFGPGTRLTVT.

In this sample, this clonotype turned up a few times. This sequence joins TRBV18 and TRBJ2-7, with D tentatively TRBD1 (5 bases). The germline CDR1 and CDR2 sequences are KGHSH and LQKENI. Deletions cut 1 base from V and 0 bases from J, with 13 bases between. This CDR3 is built from 16 residues. The CDR3 nucleotides read TGTGCCAGCTCACCACTATTCAGGGAAGTCTCCTACGAGCAGTACTTC. As protein: CASSPLFREVSYEQYF.

This clonotype was counted at least ten times. V and J are TRBV10-3 and TRBJ2-1; a possible D gene is TRBD1 (5 bases). This CDR3 is built from 13 residues. Germline V lookup: CDR1 ENHRY, CDR2 SYGVKD. Here the CDR3 reads CASWGRSDNEQFF. CDR3 sequence (DNA): TGTGCATCCTGGGGCCGCTCTGACAATGAGCAGTTCTTC.